The clone carrying this TCR beta chain was observed at least ten times. This entry belongs to a study of molecular identifiers for immune sequencing clone quantification. The length of the CDR3 is 15 residues. V was clipped by 4 bases and J by 8 bases; unmatched bases: 12. Germline V gene sequence: CDR1 DFQATT, CDR2 SNEGSKA (reference sequence). TCRdb passed the PCR reads through MiXCR, listing each CDR3 protein once. The data contain just under 650,000 distinct CDR3 sequences, less than 20% of them singletons. This TCR was recovered from a human donor in good health. Some libraries in this study had Jurkat cell RNA spiked in. The chain links TRBV20-1 to TRBJ2-1, with 9 bases that match TRBD2. Material: naive CD8+ T cells from blood, with Jurkat cell RNA spiked in. Stated subset: FACS-sorted CD8+CD4-CCR7+CD45RA+ naive T cells. The CDR3 protein is CSATPSASGTDEQFF. The DNA for the CDR3 is TGCAGTGCTACCCCCTCGGCTAGCGGGACGGATGAGCAGTTCTTC.